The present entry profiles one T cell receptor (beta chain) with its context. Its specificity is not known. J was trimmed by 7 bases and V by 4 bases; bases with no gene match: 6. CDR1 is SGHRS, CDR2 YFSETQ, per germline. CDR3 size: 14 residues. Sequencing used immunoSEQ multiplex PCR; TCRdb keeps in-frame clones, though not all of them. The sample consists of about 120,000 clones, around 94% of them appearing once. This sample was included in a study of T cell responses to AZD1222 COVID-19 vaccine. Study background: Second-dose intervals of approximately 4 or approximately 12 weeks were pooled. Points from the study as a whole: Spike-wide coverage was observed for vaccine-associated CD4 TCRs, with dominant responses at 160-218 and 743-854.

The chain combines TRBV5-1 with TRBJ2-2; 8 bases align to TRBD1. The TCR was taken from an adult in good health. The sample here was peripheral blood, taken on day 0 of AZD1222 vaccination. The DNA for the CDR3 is TGCGCCAGCAGCAAGGACAGGGAGGTCGGGGAGCTGTTTTTT. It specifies CASSKDREVGELFF.